The 12 T cell receptor beta chains listed next were all sequenced from one sample in a study of shared clonotypes between healthy human individuals. Generated by immunoSEQ multiplex PCR, the TCRdb table keeps only in-frame clones and is missing some. This repertoire shows under 550,000 clones, less than 96% found once; its top ten account for about 0.064%. Sequencing used naive CD4+ T cells sorted from blood. The subset: CD45RA+ positively selected. These receptors were taken from a woman aged 25 to 39 in good health.

The rearrangement uses TRBV5-4 and TRBJ1-2; the D gene is possibly TRBD1 (6 bases). The germline CDR1 and CDR2 sequences are SGHNT and YYREEE (reference sequence). The CDR3 is 13 amino acids. V was shortened by 4 bases and J by 8 bases, with 15 bases between the two germline ends. The DNA for the CDR3 is TGTGCCAGCAGCGGGGCCTACAGGGAAGGCTACACCTTC. Its protein product is CASSGAYREGYTF.

V gene TRBV11-2 combines with J gene TRBJ1-4; 7 bases fit TRBD1. CDR1 is SGHAT and CDR2 is FQNNGV in the germline V gene. V was clipped by 6 bases and J by 0 bases; unmatched bases: 7. The CDR3 is 16 amino acids. The CDR3 coding sequence is TGTGCCAGCAGGGAGGGGACAGCCGCAACTAATGAAAAACTGTTTTTT. Encoded protein: CASREGTAATNEKLFF. Full variable domain (missing parts from reference TRBV11-2 and TRBJ1-4): EAGVAQSPRYKIIEKRQSVAFWCNPISGHATLYWYQQILGQGPKLLIQFQNNGVVDDSQLPKDRFSAERLKGVDSTLKIQPAKLEDSAVYLCASREGTAATNEKLFFGSGTQLSVL.

This chain connects TRBV27 to TRBJ2-5; TRBD2 is a possible D gene (6 bases). The CDR3 has 16 amino acids. CDR1 and CDR2 from the germline V gene are MNHEY and SMNVEV (reference sequence). Trimming removed 6 bases from V and 5 bases from J, with 22 bases in between. The CDR3 bases are TGTGCCAGCAGGTCCTTTCTGGGACGTCGGGGGGAGACCCAGTACTTC. This translates into CASRSFLGRRGETQYF.

The chain carries TRBV18 and TRBJ1-1; D is undetermined. The length of the CDR3 is 14 residues. V lost 3 bases to trimming and J lost 1 base, with 9 bases between them. The germline V gene encodes CDR1 KGHSH and CDR2 LQKENI. The CDR3 region has the DNA TGTGCCAGCTCACCGGGCGGCAAGAACACTGAAGCTTTCTTT. This sequence encodes CASSPGGKNTEAFF.

This chain connects TRBV7-9 to TRBJ2-3; D remains ambiguous. Trimming took 3 bases from V and 2 from J, leaving 6 bases between them. The germline V gene has CDR1 SEHNR and CDR2 FQNEAQ (reference sequence). The CDR3 totals 13 residues. CDR3 in DNA: TGTGCCAGCAGCTTTGGTTCCACAGATACGCAGTATTTT. Residues: CASSFGSTDTQYF. The entire variable domain, with the rest obtained from reference TRBV7-9 and TRBJ2-3, is as follows: DTGVSQNPRHKITKRGQNVTFRCDPISEHNRLYWYRQTLGQGPEFLTYFQNEAQLEKSRLLSDRFSAERPKGSFSTLEIQRTEQGDSAMYLCASSFGSTDTQYFGPGTRLTVL.

The V call is TRBV7-9, the J call TRBJ1-1; D is perhaps TRBD1 (6 bases). CDR1 and CDR2 from the germline V gene are SEHNR and FQNEAQ (reference sequence). The V gene lost 4 bases and the J gene lost 8 bases, with 14 bases spanning the gap. This CDR3 has 13 residues. This CDR3 is CASSSAGHIEAFF. CDR3 DNA sequence: TGTGCCAGCAGCTCGGCGGGACATATCGAAGCTTTCTTT.

The chain combines TRBV10-3 with TRBJ2-7; TRBD2 matches 9 bases. V lost 9 bases, J lost 2 bases, and 11 bases stayed unmatched. Germline V CDR1 and CDR2: ENHRY, SYGVKD. This CDR3 contains 15 residues. CDR3 nucleotide sequence: TGTGCCATAAGGTTAGCGGGAGCAGAAACCTACGAGCAGTACTTC. This encodes CAIRLAGAETYEQYF.

The V call is TRBV10-3, the J call TRBJ2-5; 7 bases agree with TRBD1. The CDR3 runs to 13 residues. J gave up 1 base and V 8 bases, and 4 bases lay outside the gene matches. Per germline, CDR1 ENHRY and CDR2 SYGVKD. CDR3 sequence reads: CAIRRDSQETQYF. CDR3 DNA sequence: TGTGCCATCCGCCGGGACAGCCAAGAGACCCAGTACTTC.

The chain joins TRBV10-1 to TRBJ2-3; TRBD2 matches 8 bases. The CDR3 has 13 residues. The trim removed 8 bases at V and 3 bases at J, leaving 4 bases unmatched. Per the germline V gene, CDR1 is WNHNN and CDR2 is SYGVQD (reference sequence). CDR3 DNA: TGCGCCAGCGGTGCGGGAGGAACAGATACGCAGTATTTT. Protein product: CASGAGGTDTQYF.

J is TRBJ1-1 and V is TRBV28, with D uncertain. The CDR3 runs 16 residues. Germline loops: CDR1 MDHEN, CDR2 SYDVKM. V gave up 3 bases and J gave up 1 base, with 15 bases separating them. This CDR3 is CASSFSIGHGNTEAFF. The CDR3 nucleotides are TGTGCCAGCAGTTTCTCAATCGGGCATGGGAACACTGAAGCTTTCTTT.

This chain uses TRBV27 with TRBJ1-5, with D unclear. This CDR3 comprises 13 residues. V lost 5 bases and J 5 bases, leaving 10 bases between the germline ends. The V gene's germline CDR1 is MNHEY and CDR2 SMNVEV (reference sequence). CDR3 protein: CASSPREDQPQHF. CDR3 in DNA: TGTGCCAGCAGTCCTAGGGAGGATCAGCCCCAGCATTTT.

This chain links TRBV4-1 with TRBJ1-2; 7 bases match TRBD1. The CDR3 spans 15 residues. CDR1 is MGHRA, CDR2 YSYEKL, per germline. Trimming took 0 bases from V and 6 from J; bases not matched to a gene: 7. The DNA of the CDR3 is TGCGCCAGCAGCCAAGAACAGGGGTTAGGCCATGGCTACACCTTC. It translates to CASSQEQGLGHGYTF.